This TCR beta chain was recovered during a study of OX40 agonist ivuxolimab in advanced cancers. Study-wide background: There were three patients with partial responses, one having hepatocellular carcinoma and two cutaneous melanoma. Findings and caveats of the study: Those patients achieving a partial response at 0.1-3.0 mg/kg showed among the lowest clonal expansion. CD8+ T cells were the subset that, on average, had more expanded clones than CD4+.

This table comes from immunoSEQ multiplex PCR, and its TCRdb copy is limited to in-frame clones, with some not included. The data hold around 77,000 clones, with roughly 89% observed a single time. Remarks on this clone: What it binds is not known.

Per the germline V gene, CDR1 is SGHRS and CDR2 is YFSETQ. With V trimmed by 0 bases and J by 5 bases, 7 bases remained unmatched. The CDR3 has 16 residues. The TCR comes from an adult with an advanced solid tumor such as melanoma, head and neck, liver or kidney cancer. Material: CD4+ or CD8+ T cells sorted from blood, obtained in a trial of the OX40 agonist ivuxolimab. The chain employs TRBV5-1 and TRBJ2-5, with 10 bases matching TRBD2. In DNA form, the CDR3 reads TGCGCCAGCAGCTTGGGGCCTAGCGGGGGATGGGAGACCCAGTACTTC. Translating gives CASSLGPSGGWETQYF.